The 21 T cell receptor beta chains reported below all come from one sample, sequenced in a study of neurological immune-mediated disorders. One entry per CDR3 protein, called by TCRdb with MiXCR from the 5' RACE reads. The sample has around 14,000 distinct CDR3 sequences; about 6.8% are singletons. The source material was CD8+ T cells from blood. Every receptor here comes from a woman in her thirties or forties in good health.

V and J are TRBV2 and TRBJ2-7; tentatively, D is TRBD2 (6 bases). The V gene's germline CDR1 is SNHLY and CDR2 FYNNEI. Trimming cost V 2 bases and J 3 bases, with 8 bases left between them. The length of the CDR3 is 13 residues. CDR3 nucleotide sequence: TGTGCCAGCAGTGAAAGCGGGCACTACGAGCAGTACTTC. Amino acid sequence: CASSESGHYEQYF.

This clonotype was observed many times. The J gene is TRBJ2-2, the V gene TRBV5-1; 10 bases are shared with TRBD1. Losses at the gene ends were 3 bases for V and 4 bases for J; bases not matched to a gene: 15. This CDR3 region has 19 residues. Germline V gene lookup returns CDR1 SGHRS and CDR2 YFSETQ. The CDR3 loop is CASSSLYRDRGFRTGELFF. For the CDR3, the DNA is TGCGCCAGCAGCTCACTTTACCGGGACAGGGGTTTTCGCACCGGGGAGCTGTTTTTT.

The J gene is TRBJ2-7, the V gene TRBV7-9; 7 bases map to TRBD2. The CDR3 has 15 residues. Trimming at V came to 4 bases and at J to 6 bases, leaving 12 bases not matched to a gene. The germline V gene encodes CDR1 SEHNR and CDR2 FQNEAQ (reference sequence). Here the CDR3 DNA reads TGTGCCAGCAGCTCCGGGTCAGCGGGAAAGGGCGAGCAGTACTTC. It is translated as CASSSGSAGKGEQYF. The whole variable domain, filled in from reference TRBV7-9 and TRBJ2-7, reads DTGVSQNPRHKITKRGQNVTFRCDPISEHNRLYWYRQTLGQGPEFLTYFQNEAQLEKSRLLSDRFSAERPKGSFSTLEIQRTEQGDSAMYLCASSSGSAGKGEQYFGPGTRLTVT.

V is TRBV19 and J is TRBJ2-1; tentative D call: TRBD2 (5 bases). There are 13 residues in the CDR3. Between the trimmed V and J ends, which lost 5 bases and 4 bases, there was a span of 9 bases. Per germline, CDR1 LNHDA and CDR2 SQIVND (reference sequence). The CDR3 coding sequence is TGTGCCAGTAGTGAACTAGGTTACAATGAGCAGTTCTTC. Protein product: CASSELGYNEQFF.

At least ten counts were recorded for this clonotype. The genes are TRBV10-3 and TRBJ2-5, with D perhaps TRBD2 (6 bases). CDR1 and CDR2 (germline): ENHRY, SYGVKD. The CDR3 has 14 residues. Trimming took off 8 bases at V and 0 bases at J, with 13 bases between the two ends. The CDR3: CAIQSASDQETQYF. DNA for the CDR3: TGTGCCATCCAGAGTGCTAGCGACCAAGAGACCCAGTACTTC.

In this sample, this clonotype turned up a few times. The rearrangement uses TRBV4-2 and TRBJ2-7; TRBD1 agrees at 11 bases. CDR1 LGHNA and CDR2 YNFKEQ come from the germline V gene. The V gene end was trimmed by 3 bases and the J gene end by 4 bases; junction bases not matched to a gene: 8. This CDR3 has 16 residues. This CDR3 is CASSQSPGTGGYEQYF. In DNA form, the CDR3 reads TGTGCCAGCAGCCAGTCCCCCGGGACAGGGGGATACGAGCAGTACTTC.

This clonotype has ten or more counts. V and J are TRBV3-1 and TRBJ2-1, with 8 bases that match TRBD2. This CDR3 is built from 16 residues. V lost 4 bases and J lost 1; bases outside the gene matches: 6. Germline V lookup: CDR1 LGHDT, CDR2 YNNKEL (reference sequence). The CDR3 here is CASSPGLAQSYNEQFF. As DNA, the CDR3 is TGTGCCAGCAGCCCAGGACTAGCTCAGTCCTACAATGAGCAGTTCTTC.

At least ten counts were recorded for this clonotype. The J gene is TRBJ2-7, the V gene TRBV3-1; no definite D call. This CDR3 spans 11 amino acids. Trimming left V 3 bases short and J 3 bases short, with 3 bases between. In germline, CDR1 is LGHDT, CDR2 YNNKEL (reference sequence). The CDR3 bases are TGTGCCAGCAGCCAGAACTACGAGCAGTACTTC. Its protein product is CASSQNYEQYF.

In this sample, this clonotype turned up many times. The CDR3 DNA reads as TGTGCCAGCAGCTTAGAATTACGGGGGATGAACACTGAAGCTTTCTTT. Protein sequence: CASSLELRGMNTEAFF. The chain couples TRBV7-2 to TRBJ1-1, with D perhaps TRBD1 (5 bases). The germline V gene has CDR1 SGHTA and CDR2 FQGNSA. V gave up 1 base and J gave up 0 bases, with 12 bases separating them. This CDR3 is 16 amino acids long.

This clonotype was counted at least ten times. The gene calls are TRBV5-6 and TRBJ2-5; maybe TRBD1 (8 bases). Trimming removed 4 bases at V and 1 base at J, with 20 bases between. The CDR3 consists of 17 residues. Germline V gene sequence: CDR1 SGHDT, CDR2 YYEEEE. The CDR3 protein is CASSPDGQGGSQETQYF. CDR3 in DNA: TGTGCCAGCAGCCCCGACGGACAGGGAGGGAGCCAAGAGACCCAGTACTTC.

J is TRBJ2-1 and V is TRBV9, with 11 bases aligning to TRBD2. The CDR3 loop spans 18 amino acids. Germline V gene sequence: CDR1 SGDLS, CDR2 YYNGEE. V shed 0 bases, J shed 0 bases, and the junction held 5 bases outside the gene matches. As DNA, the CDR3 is TGTGCCAGCAGCGTAGGGCTAGCGGGGGGCAGCTCCTACAATGAGCAGTTCTTC. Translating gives CASSVGLAGGSSYNEQFF.

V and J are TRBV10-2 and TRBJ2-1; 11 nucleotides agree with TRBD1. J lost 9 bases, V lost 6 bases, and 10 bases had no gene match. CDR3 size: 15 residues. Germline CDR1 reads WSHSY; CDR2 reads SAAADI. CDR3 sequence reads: CASRRTDRGLGEQFF. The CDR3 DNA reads TGCGCCAGCAGAAGAACGGACAGGGGGCTCGGTGAGCAGTTCTTC.

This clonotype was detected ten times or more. CDR3 residues: CASRTGAYQPQHF. CDR3 bases: TGTGCCAGCAGAACAGGGGCATATCAGCCCCAGCATTTT. The chain recombines TRBV6-2 or TRBV6-3 with TRBJ1-5; 7 positions match TRBD1. Unmatched junction bases numbered 4, after V lost 6 bases and J lost 5 bases. Germline V gene data show CDR1 as MNHEY and CDR2 as SVGEGT. CDR3 size: 13 residues.

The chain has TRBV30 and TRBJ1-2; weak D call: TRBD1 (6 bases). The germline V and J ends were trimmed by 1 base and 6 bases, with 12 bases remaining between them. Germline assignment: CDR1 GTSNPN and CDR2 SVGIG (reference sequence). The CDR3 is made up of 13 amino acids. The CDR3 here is CAWSGPGVHGYTF. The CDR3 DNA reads TGTGCCTGGAGTGGCCCAGGGGTACATGGCTACACCTTC.

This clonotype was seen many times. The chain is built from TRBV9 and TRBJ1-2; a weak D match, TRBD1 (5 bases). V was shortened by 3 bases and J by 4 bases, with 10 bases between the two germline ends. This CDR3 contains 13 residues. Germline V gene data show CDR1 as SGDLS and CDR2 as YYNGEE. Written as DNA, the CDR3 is TGTGCCAGCAGCGACAGCCAGGGCTATGGCTACACCTTC. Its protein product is CASSDSQGYGYTF.

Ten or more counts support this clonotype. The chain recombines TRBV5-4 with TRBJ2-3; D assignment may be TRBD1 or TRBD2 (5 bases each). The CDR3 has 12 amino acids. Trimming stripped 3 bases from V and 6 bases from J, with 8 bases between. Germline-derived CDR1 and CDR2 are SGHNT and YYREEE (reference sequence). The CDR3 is CASSSWGDTQYF. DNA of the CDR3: TGTGCCAGCAGCTCTTGGGGGGATACGCAGTATTTT. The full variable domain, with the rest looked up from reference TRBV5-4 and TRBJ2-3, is ETGVTQSPTHLIKTRGQQVTLRCSSQSGHNTVSWYQQALGQGPQFIFQYYREEENGRGNFPPRFSGLQFPNYSSELNVNALELDDSALYLCASSSWGDTQYFGPGTRLTVL.

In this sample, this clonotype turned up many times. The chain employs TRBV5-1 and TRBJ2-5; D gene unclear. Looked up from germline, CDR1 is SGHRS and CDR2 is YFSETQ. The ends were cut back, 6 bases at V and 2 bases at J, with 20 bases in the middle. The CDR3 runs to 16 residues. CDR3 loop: CASKRAADGVQETQYF. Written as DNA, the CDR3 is TGCGCCAGCAAAAGGGCTGCTGACGGAGTACAAGAGACCCAGTACTTC.

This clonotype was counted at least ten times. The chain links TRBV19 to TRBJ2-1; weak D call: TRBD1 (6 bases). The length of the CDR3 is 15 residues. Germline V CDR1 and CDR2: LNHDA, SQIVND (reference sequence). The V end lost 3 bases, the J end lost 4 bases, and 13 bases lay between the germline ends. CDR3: CASSMGQGKYNEQFF. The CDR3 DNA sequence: TGTGCCAGTAGTATGGGGCAGGGGAAATACAATGAGCAGTTCTTC.

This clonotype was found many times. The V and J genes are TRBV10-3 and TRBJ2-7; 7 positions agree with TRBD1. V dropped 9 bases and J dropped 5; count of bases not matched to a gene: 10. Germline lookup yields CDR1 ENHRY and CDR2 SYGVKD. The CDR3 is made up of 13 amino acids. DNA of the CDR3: TGTGCCATATCCGGTGAAAGGGGGCACGAGCAGTACTTC. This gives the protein CAISGERGHEQYF.

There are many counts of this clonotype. CDR3 in DNA: TGTGCCAGCAGTGGCTCCGGAGATTTTTACGAGCAGTACTTC. Amino acids: CASSGSGDFYEQYF. The chain joins TRBV27 to TRBJ2-7, with no clear D. The germline CDR1 and CDR2 sequences are MNHEY and SMNVEV (reference sequence). The CDR3 loop spans 14 amino acids. V gave up 5 bases and J gave up 4 bases, with 15 bases separating them.

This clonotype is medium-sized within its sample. The DNA of the CDR3 is TGCAGTGCTAGGTTGGAAGCAAGCAATCAGCCCCAGCATTTT. It yields the protein CSARLEASNQPQHF. The genes are TRBV20-1 and TRBJ1-5; no clear D gene. The CDR3 loop spans 14 amino acids. Germline V CDR1 and CDR2: DFQATT, SNEGSKA (reference sequence). V was pared by 3 bases and J by 1 base, with 10 bases between.